Listed below are T cell receptor beta chains from one sample, sequenced in a study of monozygotic twins with inflammatory bowel disease. After re-calling the 5' RACE reads, TCRdb lists one entry per CDR3 protein, DNA absent. The listing records around 190,000 distinct CDR3 sequences. Input material: blood. The source of these receptors is a human donor with ulcerative colitis or Crohn's disease, or a healthy co-twin of an affected twin (not recorded which). CDR3s include the opening cysteine and the closing phenylalanine or tryptophan.

J: TRBJ1-2; length: 16; V: TRBV5-6; CDR3: CASSLSMGQGNYGYTF
J: TRBJ2-2; length: 15; V: TRBV11-2; CDR3: CASSLVGNKGGELFF
J: TRBJ1-1; length: 15; V: TRBV7-9; CDR3: CASSSTLTGPTEAFF
J: TRBJ2-2; length: 12; V: TRBV5-6; CDR3: CASSWGSGELFF
J: TRBJ1-6; length: 14; V: TRBV5-1; CDR3: CASRDREYNSPLHF
J: TRBJ1-1; length: 14; V: TRBV5-1; CDR3: CASSLQDLDTEAFF
J: TRBJ1-5; length: 14; V: TRBV27; CDR3: CASSPVRGGQPQHF
J: TRBJ2-5; length: 11; V: TRBV12-3/TRBV12-4; CDR3: CASGEWETQYF
J: TRBJ2-1; length: 14; V: TRBV5-8; CDR3: CASSRGPGYNEQFF
J: TRBJ1-3; length: 15; V: TRBV10-3; CDR3: CAISERSYSGNTIYF
J: TRBJ2-5; length: 14; V: TRBV25-1; CDR3: CASSGASGGETQYF
J: TRBJ2-2; length: 12; V: TRBV7-8; CDR3: CASSATPGELFF
J: TRBJ2-7; length: 12; V: TRBV7-8; CDR3: CASSPLGYEQYF
J: TRBJ2-6; length: 19; V: TRBV24-1; CDR3: CATSDSYRDQSSGANVLTF
J: TRBJ1-3; length: 14; V: TRBV4-1; CDR3: CASSQEVSGNTIYF
J: TRBJ2-1; length: 14; V: TRBV14; CDR3: CASSGGTGKNEQFF
J: TRBJ1-3; length: 17; V: TRBV14; CDR3: CASSQAPVWQYGNTIYF
J: TRBJ2-7; length: 16; V: TRBV20-1; CDR3: CSASSIRQGPFYEQYF
J: TRBJ1-3; length: 14; V: TRBV28; CDR3: CASSFLNSGNTIYF
J: TRBJ1-2; length: 13; V: TRBV18; CDR3: CASSPPGSYGYTF
J: TRBJ2-7; length: 15; V: TRBV12-3/TRBV12-4; CDR3: CASSLAVAGLDEQYF
J: TRBJ2-7; length: 15; V: TRBV25-1; CDR3: CASSRPQGWPHEQYF
J: TRBJ2-1; length: 15; V: TRBV5-1; CDR3: CASKEVPGDFNEQFF
J: TRBJ1-5; length: 16; V: TRBV18; CDR3: CASSPSGRGLRQPQHF
J: TRBJ2-2; length: 15; V: TRBV20-1; CDR3: CSARDGTANTGELFF
J: TRBJ1-2; length: 15; V: TRBV5-1; CDR3: CASSLGSRVGYGYTF
J: TRBJ2-1; length: 12; V: TRBV20-1; CDR3: CSPRTGYNEQFF
J: TRBJ1-2; length: 14; V: TRBV18; CDR3: CASSPQGTNYGYTF
J: TRBJ1-2; length: 13; V: TRBV11-1; CDR3: CASSLEGQRPFTF
J: TRBJ2-7; length: 15; V: TRBV5-1; CDR3: CASRTTGSPLYEQYF
J: TRBJ2-7; length: 14; V: TRBV3-1; CDR3: CASSHHAAREEQYF
J: TRBJ2-7; length: 15; V: TRBV5-1; CDR3: CASSLFPGHSYEQYF
J: TRBJ1-5; length: 15; V: TRBV19; CDR3: CASTPTGQNNQPQHF
J: TRBJ1-4; length: 13; V: TRBV20-1; CDR3: CSARSGVREKLFF
J: TRBJ2-1; length: 15; V: TRBV2; CDR3: CASTGRLAGNNEQFF
J: TRBJ1-5; length: 13; V: TRBV7-8; CDR3: CASSEQGFRPQHF
J: TRBJ2-7; length: 14; V: TRBV18; CDR3: CASSPLGGAYEQYF
J: TRBJ1-1; length: 12; V: TRBV16; CDR3: CASSHRGGKAFF
J: TRBJ1-5; length: 13; V: TRBV19; CDR3: CASNRVGNQPQHF
J: TRBJ2-7; length: 16; V: TRBV10-3; CDR3: CAISDHTTGSSYEQYF
J: TRBJ2-5; length: 12; V: TRBV12-3/TRBV12-4; CDR3: CASGLIGETQYF
J: TRBJ1-5; length: 13; V: TRBV5-4; CDR3: CASSLGLEQPQHF
J: TRBJ2-6; length: 16; V: TRBV27; CDR3: CASSSAGDPGANVLTF
J: TRBJ2-2; length: 15; V: TRBV3-1; CDR3: CASRKLAGVTGELFF
J: TRBJ1-1; length: 13; V: TRBV18; CDR3: CASSTGENTEAFF
J: TRBJ2-4; length: 16; V: TRBV6-5; CDR3: CASSYGEAALGNIQYF
J: TRBJ2-7; length: 11; V: TRBV29-1; CDR3: CSVGSGNEQYF
J: TRBJ2-3; length: 14; V: TRBV7-2; CDR3: CASSTGLERLTQYF
J: TRBJ2-7; length: 15; V: TRBV10-3; CDR3: CAISESGTGDYEQYF
J: TRBJ2-7; length: 15; V: TRBV20-1; CDR3: CSARGPRDWLYEQYF
J: TRBJ2-3; length: 14; V: TRBV7-2; CDR3: CASSFKSGPDTQYF